This T cell receptor beta chain was captured by sequencing in a study of cytomegalovirus exposure and HLA in healthy donors. In the PCR, 60 Vbeta and 13 Jbeta primers were used. Repertoires were generated with immunoSEQ multiplex PCR, while TCRdb's copy carries only in-frame clones and drops some. The sample lists fewer than 150,000 clones, about 80% seen once, with around 1.2% in the top ten. Overall study results and limits: More clonal expansion characterized HLA-associated TCR beta chains than equally common others in a later analysis. Immune exposure information comprised only CMV serostatus. In a later analysis, TCR beta V- and J-gene trimming showed a link to a missense DCLRE1C variant. Previously analyzed data showed that most TCR beta V segments were productive at a frequency of about 87% or about 30%.

Points on this clone: Its antigen is not known.

The CDR3 runs to 13 residues. The germline V gene encodes CDR1 SGHRS and CDR2 YFSETQ. V lost 2 bases and J lost 7, with 10 bases in between. Material for sequencing was PBMCs. The V gene is TRBV5-1, the J gene TRBJ2-1; TRBD2 is a possible D gene (5 bases). The source of this sequence is a man aged 50 or older in good health and CMV-seronegative. In nucleotides, the CDR3 is TGCGCCAGCAGCTTTCTAACGGGAAATGAGCAGTTCTTC. Translating gives CASSFLTGNEQFF.